What follows are 5 T cell receptor beta chains derived from one specimen sequenced in a study of Ad26.COV2.S vaccination and SARS-CoV-2 variants (dated by TCRdb to the early 2020s). Receptor libraries were prepared by the immunoSEQ multiplex PCR assay. The table was pulled from immuneACCESS by TCRdb, which kept in-frame rearrangements only. Such tables lose some clones; where checked, under half of the loss comes from unresolved V genes, and the rest has no known cause. The table for this sample lists 300,000 to 500,000 clones; 80% to 90% of them were counted only once. The ten largest clones add up to under 3.5% of the sample. The treatment or condition label for this specimen denotes: roughly 19 received Ad26.COV2.S at low or high dose, single or two shots; 5 received placebo; per-sample allocation not given. For vaccine and placebo recipients, repertoires were sequenced using samples collected on day 63 after the first injection.

The sequenced sample was peripheral blood, obtained in a trial of Ad26.COV2.S vaccine versus placebo. The receptors were sampled from a person aged 18-60 years who received the Ad26.COV2.S COVID-19 vaccine or a placebo.

This sequence joins TRBV3-1 (or the pseudogene TRBV3-2) and TRBJ2-3; TRBD1 matches at 7 bases. With 4 bases clipped from V and 5 bases from J, the junction kept 9 bases outside the gene matches. CDR1 and CDR2 (germline): LGHDT, YNNKEL (reference sequence). This CDR3 is built from 15 residues. CDR3 coding DNA: TGTGCCAGCAGCCCTGGGACAGCGAGGGTAGATACGCAGTATTTT. It yields the protein CASSPGTARVDTQYF.

CDR3 nucleotide sequence: TGTGCCAGTAGTACGGCAGCTAACTATGGCTACACCTTC. Translation gives CASSTAANYGYTF. This chain uses TRBV19 with TRBJ1-2; no reliable D call. The CDR3 runs to 13 residues. The germline V gene encodes CDR1 LNHDA and CDR2 SQIVND (reference sequence). V lost 4 bases, J lost 0 bases, and 6 bases lay in between.

The chain carries TRBV2 and TRBJ1-2; no clear D. The CDR3 runs 14 residues. Trimming removed 6 bases at V and 0 bases at J, with 11 bases between. Germline CDR1 is SNHLY and CDR2 is FYNNEI. CDR3 sequence reads: CASRKETTNYGYTF. For the CDR3, the DNA is TGTGCCAGCAGGAAGGAGACAACTAACTATGGCTACACCTTC.

This chain links TRBV27 with TRBJ1-6; the match to TRBD1 covers 7 bases. Trimming cost V 10 bases and J 7 bases; bases outside gene matches: 10. The CDR3 consists of 14 residues. Germline V lookup: CDR1 MNHEY, CDR2 SMNVEV (reference sequence). The CDR3 DNA sequence: TGTGCCACTCAGGGGGGACAAGCAAATTCACCCCTCCACTTT. The encoded protein is CATQGGQANSPLHF.

The DNA for the CDR3 is TGTGCCAGCAGCTTAGCCCGAATTTCGCCAGGGCCGAATGAAAAACTGTTTTTT. Amino acids: CASSLARISPGPNEKLFF. This rearrangement joins TRBV7-8 to TRBJ1-4; D might be TRBD1 (5 bases). Germline values: CDR1 SGHVS, CDR2 FQNEAQ. V lost 0 bases, J lost 5 bases, and 19 bases lay in between. The CDR3 is made up of 18 amino acids.